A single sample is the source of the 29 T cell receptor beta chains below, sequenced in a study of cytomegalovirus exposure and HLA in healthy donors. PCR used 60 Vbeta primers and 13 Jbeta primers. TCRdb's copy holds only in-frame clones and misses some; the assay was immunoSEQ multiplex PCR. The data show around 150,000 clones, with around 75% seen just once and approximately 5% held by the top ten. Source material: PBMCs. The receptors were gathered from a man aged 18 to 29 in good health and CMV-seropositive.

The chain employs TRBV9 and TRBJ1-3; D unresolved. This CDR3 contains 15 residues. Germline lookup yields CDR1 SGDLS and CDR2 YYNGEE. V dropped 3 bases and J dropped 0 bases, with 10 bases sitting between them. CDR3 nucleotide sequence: TGTGCCAGCAGCGCGCACGAGATCTCTGGAAACACCATATATTTT. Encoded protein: CASSAHEISGNTIYF.

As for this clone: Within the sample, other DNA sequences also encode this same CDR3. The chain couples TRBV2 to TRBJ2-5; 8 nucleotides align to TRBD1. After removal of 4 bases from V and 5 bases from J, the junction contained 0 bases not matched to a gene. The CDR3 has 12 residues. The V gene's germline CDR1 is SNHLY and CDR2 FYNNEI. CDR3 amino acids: CASSGQGETQYF. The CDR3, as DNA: TGTGCCAGCAGTGGACAGGGGGAGACCCAGTACTTC.

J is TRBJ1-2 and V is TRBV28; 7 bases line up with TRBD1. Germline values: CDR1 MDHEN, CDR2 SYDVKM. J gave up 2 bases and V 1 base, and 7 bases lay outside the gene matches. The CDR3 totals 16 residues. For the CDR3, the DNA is TGTGCCAGCAGTTTATCGACCGAGGGGGCGAACTATGGCTACACCTTC. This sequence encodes CASSLSTEGANYGYTF.

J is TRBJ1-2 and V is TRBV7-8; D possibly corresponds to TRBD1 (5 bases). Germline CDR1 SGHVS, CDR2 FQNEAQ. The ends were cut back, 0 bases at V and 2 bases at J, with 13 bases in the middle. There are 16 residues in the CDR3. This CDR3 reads CASSLAQARANYGYTF. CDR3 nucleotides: TGTGCCAGCAGCTTAGCGCAGGCCAGGGCGAACTATGGCTACACCTTC. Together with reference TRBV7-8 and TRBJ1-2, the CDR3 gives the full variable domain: GAGVSQSPRYKVAKRGQDVALRCDPISGHVSLFWYQQALGQGPEFLTYFQNEAQLDKSGLPSDRFFAERPEGSVSTLKIQRTQQEDSAVYLCASSLAQARANYGYTFGSGTRLTVV.

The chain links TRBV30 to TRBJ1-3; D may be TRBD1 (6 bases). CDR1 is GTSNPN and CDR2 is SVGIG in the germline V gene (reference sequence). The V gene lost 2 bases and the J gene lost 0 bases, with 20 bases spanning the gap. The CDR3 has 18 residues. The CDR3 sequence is CAWSRDRWGRDSGNTIYF. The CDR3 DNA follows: TGTGCCTGGAGTCGGGATAGGTGGGGGCGAGACTCTGGAAACACCATATATTTT.

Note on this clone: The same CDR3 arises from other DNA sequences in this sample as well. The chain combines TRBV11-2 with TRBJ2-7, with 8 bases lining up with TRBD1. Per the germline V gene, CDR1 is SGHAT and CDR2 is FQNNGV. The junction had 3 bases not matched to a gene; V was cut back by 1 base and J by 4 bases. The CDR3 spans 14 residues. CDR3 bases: TGTGCCAGCAGCTTAGGGACAGGGAATTACGAGCAGTACGTC. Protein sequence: CASSLGTGNYEQYV.

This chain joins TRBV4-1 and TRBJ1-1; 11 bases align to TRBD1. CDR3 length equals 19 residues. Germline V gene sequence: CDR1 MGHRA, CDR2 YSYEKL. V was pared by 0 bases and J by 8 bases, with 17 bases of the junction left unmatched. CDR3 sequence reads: CASSQDRGLGQGDSREAFF. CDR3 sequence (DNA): TGCGCCAGCAGCCAAGATCGGGGGTTGGGACAGGGGGACTCCCGCGAAGCTTTCTTT.

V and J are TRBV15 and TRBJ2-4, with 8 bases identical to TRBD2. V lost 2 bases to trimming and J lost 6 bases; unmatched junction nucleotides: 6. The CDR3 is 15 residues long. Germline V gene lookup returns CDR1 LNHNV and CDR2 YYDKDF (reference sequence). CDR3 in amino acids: CATSRTELAANIQYF. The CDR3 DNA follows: TGTGCCACCAGCAGAACGGAACTAGCGGCAAACATTCAGTACTTC.

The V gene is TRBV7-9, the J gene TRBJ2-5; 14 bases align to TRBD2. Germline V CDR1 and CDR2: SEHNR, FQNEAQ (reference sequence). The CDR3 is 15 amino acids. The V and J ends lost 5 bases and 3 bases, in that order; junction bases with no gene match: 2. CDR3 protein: CASSLTSGGEETQYF. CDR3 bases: TGTGCCAGCAGCCTGACTAGCGGGGGGGAAGAGACCCAGTACTTC. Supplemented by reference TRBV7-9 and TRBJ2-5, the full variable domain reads DTGVSQNPRHKITKRGQNVTFRCDPISEHNRLYWYRQTLGQGPEFLTYFQNEAQLEKSRLLSDRFSAERPKGSFSTLEIQRTEQGDSAMYLCASSLTSGGEETQYFGPGTRLLVL.

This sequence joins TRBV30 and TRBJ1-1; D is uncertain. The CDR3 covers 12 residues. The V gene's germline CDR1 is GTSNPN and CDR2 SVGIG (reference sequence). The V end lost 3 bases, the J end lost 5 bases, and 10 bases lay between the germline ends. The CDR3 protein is CAWRQSGTEAFF. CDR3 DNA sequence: TGTGCCTGGAGGCAATCCGGGACTGAAGCTTTCTTT.

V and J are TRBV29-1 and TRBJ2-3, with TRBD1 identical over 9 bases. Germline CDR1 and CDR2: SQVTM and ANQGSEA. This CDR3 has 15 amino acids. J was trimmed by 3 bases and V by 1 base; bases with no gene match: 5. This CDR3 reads CSVEGGTGQTDTQYF. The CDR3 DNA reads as TGCAGCGTTGAAGGCGGGACAGGGCAAACAGATACGCAGTATTTT.

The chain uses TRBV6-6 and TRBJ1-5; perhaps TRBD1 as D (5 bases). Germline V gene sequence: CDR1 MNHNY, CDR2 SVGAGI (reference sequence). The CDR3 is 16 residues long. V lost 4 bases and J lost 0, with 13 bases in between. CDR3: CASSSPGHLSNQPQHF. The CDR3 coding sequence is TGTGCCAGCAGTTCCCCCGGACACCTTAGCAATCAGCCCCAGCATTTT.

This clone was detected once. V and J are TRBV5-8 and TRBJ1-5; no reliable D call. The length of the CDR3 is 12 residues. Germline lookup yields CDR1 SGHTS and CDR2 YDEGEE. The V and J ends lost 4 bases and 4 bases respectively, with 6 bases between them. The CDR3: CASSPLNQPQHF. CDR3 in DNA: TGTGCCAGCAGCCCCCTGAATCAGCCCCAGCATTTT.

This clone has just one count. This chain's CDR3 is CASSPSIRPGNEKLFF. The CDR3 coding sequence is TGTGCCAGCTCACCATCTATTCGGCCAGGCAATGAAAAACTGTTTTTT. This sequence joins TRBV18 and TRBJ1-4; D remains unclear. Germline V lookup: CDR1 KGHSH, CDR2 LQKENI. V gave up 2 bases and J gave up 5 bases, with 15 bases separating them. The CDR3 is 16 residues long.

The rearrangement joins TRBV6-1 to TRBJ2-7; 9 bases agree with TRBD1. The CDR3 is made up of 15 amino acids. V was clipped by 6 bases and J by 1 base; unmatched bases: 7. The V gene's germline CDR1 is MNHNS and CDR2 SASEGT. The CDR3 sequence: CASRQQGARSYEQYV. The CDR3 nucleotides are TGTGCCAGCAGACAACAGGGGGCTCGATCCTACGAGCAGTACGTC.

The CDR3 DNA is TGTGCCAGCAGCGCCCAAACCCCGGGACAAAGTAGGGAGCCCCAGCATTTT. Its protein is CASSAQTPGQSREPQHF. J is TRBJ1-5 and V is TRBV7-9, with a tentative D call TRBD1 (6 bases). The CDR3 totals 17 residues. Germline-derived CDR1 and CDR2 are SEHNR and FQNEAQ (reference sequence). V dropped 5 bases and J dropped 8 bases, with 25 bases sitting between them.

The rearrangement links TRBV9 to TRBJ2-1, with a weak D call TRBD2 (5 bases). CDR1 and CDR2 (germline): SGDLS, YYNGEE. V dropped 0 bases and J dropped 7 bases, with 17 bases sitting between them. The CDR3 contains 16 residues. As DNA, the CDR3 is TGTGCCAGCAGCGTAGGGACTTCTCGGCGCGGGAATGAGCAGTTCTTC. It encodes CASSVGTSRRGNEQFF.

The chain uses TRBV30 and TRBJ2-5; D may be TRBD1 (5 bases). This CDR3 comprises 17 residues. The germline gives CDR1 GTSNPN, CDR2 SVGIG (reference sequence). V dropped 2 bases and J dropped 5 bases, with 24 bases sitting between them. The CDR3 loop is CAWSLGQPRTGRETQYF. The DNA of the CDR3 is TGTGCCTGGAGTTTAGGGCAACCTCGAACAGGAAGGGAGACCCAGTACTTC.

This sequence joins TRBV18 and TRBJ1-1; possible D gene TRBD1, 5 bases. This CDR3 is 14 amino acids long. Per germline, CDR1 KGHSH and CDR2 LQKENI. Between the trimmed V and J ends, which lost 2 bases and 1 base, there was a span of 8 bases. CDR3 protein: CASSPSGENTEAFF. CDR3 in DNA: TGTGCCAGCTCACCATCGGGGGAGAACACTGAAGCTTTCTTT.

The CDR3 loop reads CASSALQGRIAEAFF. For the CDR3, the DNA is TGTGCCAGCAGCGCCCTACAGGGGAGGATCGCTGAAGCTTTCTTT. The chain is built from TRBV9 and TRBJ1-1; 7 nucleotides agree with TRBD1. The CDR3 is made up of 15 amino acids. Germline V gene lookup returns CDR1 SGDLS and CDR2 YYNGEE. The J segment lost 6 bases and the V segment lost 3 bases, leaving 11 bases of the junction unmatched.

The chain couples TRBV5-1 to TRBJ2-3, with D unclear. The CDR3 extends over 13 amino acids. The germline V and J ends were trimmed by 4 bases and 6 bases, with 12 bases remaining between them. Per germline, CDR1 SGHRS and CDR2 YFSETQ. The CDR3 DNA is TGCGCCAGCAGCCTCCTATCACTGGATACGCAGTATTTT. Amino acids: CASSLLSLDTQYF.

CDR3 sequence (DNA): TGTGCCAGCAGCTTAACGGGCAGGAACACTGAAGCTTTCTTT. Its protein is CASSLTGRNTEAFF. V is TRBV7-3 and J is TRBJ1-1, with unresolved D. The CDR3 runs to 14 residues. With 0 bases removed from V and 1 base from J, the gap between germline ends came to 6 bases. Germline V gene lookup returns CDR1 SGHTA and CDR2 FQGTGA.

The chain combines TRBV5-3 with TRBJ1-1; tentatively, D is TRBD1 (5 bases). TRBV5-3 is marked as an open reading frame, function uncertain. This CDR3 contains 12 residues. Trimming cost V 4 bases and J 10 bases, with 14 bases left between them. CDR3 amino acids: CARSVTRRGAFF. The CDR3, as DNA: TGTGCCAGAAGCGTCACACGGAGGGGAGCTTTCTTT.

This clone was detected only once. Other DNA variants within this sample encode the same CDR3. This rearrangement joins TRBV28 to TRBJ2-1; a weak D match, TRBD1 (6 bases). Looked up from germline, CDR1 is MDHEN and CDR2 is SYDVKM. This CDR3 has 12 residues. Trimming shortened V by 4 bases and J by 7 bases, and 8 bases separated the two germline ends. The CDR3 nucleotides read TGTGCCAGCAGTTCCACAGGGAATGAGCAGTTCTTC. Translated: CASSSTGNEQFF.

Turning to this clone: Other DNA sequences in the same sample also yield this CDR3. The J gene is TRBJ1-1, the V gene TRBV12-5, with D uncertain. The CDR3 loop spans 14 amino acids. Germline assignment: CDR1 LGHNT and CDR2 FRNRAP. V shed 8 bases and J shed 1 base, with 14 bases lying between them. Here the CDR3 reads CASQRGTENTEAFF. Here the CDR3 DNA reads TGTGCTAGTCAAAGAGGCACGGAGAACACTGAAGCTTTCTTT.

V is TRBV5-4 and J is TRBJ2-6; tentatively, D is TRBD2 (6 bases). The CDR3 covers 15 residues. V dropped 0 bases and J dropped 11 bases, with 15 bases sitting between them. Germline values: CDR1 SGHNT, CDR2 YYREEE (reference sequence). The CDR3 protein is CASSLVRAGIDVLTF. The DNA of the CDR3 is TGTGCCAGCAGCTTGGTACGGGCGGGGATAGACGTCCTGACTTTC.

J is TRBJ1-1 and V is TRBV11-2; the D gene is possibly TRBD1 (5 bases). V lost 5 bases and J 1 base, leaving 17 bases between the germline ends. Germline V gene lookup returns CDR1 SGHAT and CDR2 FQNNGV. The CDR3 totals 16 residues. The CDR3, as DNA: TGTGCCAGCAGCGGCCTTTTTTGGGGCAGGAACACTGAAGCTTTCTTT. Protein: CASSGLFWGRNTEAFF.

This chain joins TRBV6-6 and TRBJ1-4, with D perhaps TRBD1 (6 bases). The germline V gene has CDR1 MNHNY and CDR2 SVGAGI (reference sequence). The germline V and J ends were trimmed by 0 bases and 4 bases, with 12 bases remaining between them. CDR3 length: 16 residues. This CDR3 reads CASSYSAQGFNEKLFF. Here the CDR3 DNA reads TGTGCCAGCAGTTACTCGGCGCAGGGGTTTAATGAAAAACTGTTTTTT.

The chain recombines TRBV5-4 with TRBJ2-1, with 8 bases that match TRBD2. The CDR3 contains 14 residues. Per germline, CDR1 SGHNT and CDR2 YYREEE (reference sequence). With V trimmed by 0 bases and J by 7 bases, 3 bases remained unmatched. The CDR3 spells CASSLEVAGNEQFF. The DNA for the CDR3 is TGTGCCAGCAGCTTGGAAGTAGCGGGGAATGAGCAGTTCTTC.